These T cell receptor beta chains were read from a single sample in a study of blood T cell repertoires in COVID-19. The method was immunoSEQ multiplex PCR; TCRdb's version includes in-frame clones alone and lacks a portion of them. Here the sample spans fewer than 250,000 clones, approximately 79% being singletons. Sequenced sample: peripheral blood. Source of these receptors: a woman aged 45-65 years with acute or convalescent COVID-19. Each CDR3 is given with its conserved first and last residue. D genes are given only for firm matches. The listing skips clone size in some rows; elsewhere it reads once, few, many or a size class.

TRBD1	TRBV5-5	.	TRBJ2-1	CASSLRDRPLNEQFF	TGTGCCAGCAGCCTCCGGGACAGGCCATTGAATGAGCAGTTCTTC
.	TRBV9	.	TRBJ2-3	CASSPMAGKSDTQYF	TGTGCCAGCAGCCCCATGGCGGGGAAGTCAGATACGCAGTATTTT
.	TRBV6-6	once	TRBJ2-4	CASSSSSRTKNIQYF	TGTGCCAGCAGTTCCTCCTCGAGAACCAAAAACATTCAGTACTTC
.	TRBV23-1	once	TRBJ1-4	CASSQSAAGDEKLFF	TGCGCCAGCAGTCAATCTGCGGCAGGGGATGAAAAACTGTTTTTT
.	TRBV19	once	TRBJ2-7	CATSMGRHLFYEQYF	TGTGCCACCTCAATGGGGCGACACTTGTTCTACGAGCAGTACTTC
TRBD2	TRBV7-9	.	TRBJ2-3	CASSRTSGLTDTQYF	TGTGCCAGCAGCCGGACTAGCGGGCTCACAGATACGCAGTATTTT
TRBD1	TRBV5-6	.	TRBJ1-2	CASSLGQGNYGYTF	TGTGCCAGCAGCTTGGGACAGGGAAACTATGGCTACACCTTC
.	TRBV5-1	.	TRBJ2-7	CASSLGLSSYEQYF	TGCGCCAGCAGCTTGGGCTTGAGCTCCTACGAGCAGTACTTC
.	TRBV28	.	TRBJ1-5	CASSLRLSPAPQHF	TGTGCCAGCAGTTTACGACTAAGCCCCGCGCCCCAGCATTTT
TRBD1	TRBV7-2	.	TRBJ2-7	CASRPGTASEQYF	TGTGCCAGCAGACCCGGGACAGCGAGCGAGCAGTACTTC
.	TRBV7-8	.	TRBJ1-2	CASSNQPGTLSGYTF	TGTGCCAGCAGCAACCAACCCGGGACTCTATCTGGCTACACCTTC
TRBD2	TRBV28	.	TRBJ2-3	CASSSTGLSTDTQYF	TGTGCCAGCAGTTCAACGGGACTATCCACAGATACGCAGTATTTT
TRBD1	TRBV6-4	.	TRBJ1-4	CASSDSQGRLFF	TGTGCCAGCAGTGACTCACAGGGGCGGCTGTTTTTT
.	TRBV13	few	TRBJ1-6	CASSPPLGGGSPLHF	TGTGCCAGCAGCCCGCCCTTGGGGGGAGGTTCACCCCTCCACTTT
TRBD2	TRBV11-2	.	TRBJ2-3	CASSLELAGWGSTDTQYF	TGTGCCAGCAGCTTAGAACTAGCGGGGTGGGGCAGCACAGATACGCAGTATTTT
.	TRBV29-1	.	TRBJ2-3	CSVEVEFQQSDTQYF	TGCAGCGTTGAAGTCGAGTTTCAACAGTCAGATACGCAGTATTTT
.	TRBV18	.	TRBJ1-1	CASSSLRETEAFF	TGTGCCAGCTCCAGTCTCAGGGAAACTGAAGCTTTCTTT
TRBD2	TRBV4-3	.	TRBJ2-3	CASSQETGGVDTQYF	TGCGCCAGCAGCCAAGAAACGGGAGGGGTAGATACGCAGTATTTT
.	TRBV20-1	.	TRBJ1-2	CSSLPGYTF	TGCAGTTCTCTACCTGGCTACACCTTC